The clone carrying this T cell receptor beta chain occurred many times. The antigen is not known. RNA transcripts served as the template for amplifying TCR beta CDR3 regions. The HTBI primer set drove a first-round RT-PCR of the TCR CDR3. One entry per CDR3 protein, called by TCRdb with MiXCR from the multiplex PCR reads. The top ten hold roughly 21% of the sample, which has about 400,000 distinct CDR3 sequences, roughly 15% seen once. This sample was included in a study of T cells in Graves' hyperthyroidism and ophthalmopathy. Study details: Initial diagnosis, before any treatment, was when peripheral blood was collected.

Trimming cost V 6 bases and J 1 base, with 12 bases left between them. This CDR3 is 13 amino acids long. Germline V gene lookup returns CDR1 SQVTM and CDR2 ANQGSEA. Study-wide results and limits: A model of 13 V-J pairs discriminated ophthalmopathy from stable hyperthyroidism. Also found in blood were most expanded thyroid clonotypes above 0.001.

A patient was excluded if there was uncontrolled infection, other autoimmune disease, pregnancy or lactation. V and J are TRBV29-1 and TRBJ1-1, with D perhaps TRBD1 (6 bases). This TCR came from a woman aged 25 to 39 with Graves' ophthalmopathy. The sequenced material came from blood. The CDR3 region is CSVGDTRNTEAFF. Written as DNA, the CDR3 is TGCAGCGTGGGGGACACTCGGAACACTGAAGCTTTCTTT.